The 13 T cell receptor beta chains below were found in one sample sequenced in a study of cytomegalovirus exposure and HLA in healthy donors. PCR was performed using 60 Vbeta and 13 Jbeta primers. Clones were sequenced by immunoSEQ multiplex PCR, and TCRdb holds only the in-frame ones, with some missing. Found here are 150,000 to 200,000 clones, around 77% of them singletons; the top ten hold 2.5% to 4%. The material sequenced was PBMCs. The receptors originated from a female donor in good health and CMV-seronegative.

The rearrangement joins TRBV23-1 to TRBJ2-7; TRBD1 aligns across 7 bases. TRBV23-1 is treated as an ORF (open reading frame) with a function not yet certain. Germline trimming cut 7 bases from V and 2 bases from J; bases unmatched to any gene: 8. The CDR3 totals 14 residues. CDR3 sequence reads: CASTYRDRAYEQYF. DNA of the CDR3: TGCGCCAGCACATACCGGGACAGAGCCTACGAGCAGTACTTC.

This clone was found a few times. The genes are TRBV4-1 and TRBJ2-7; 8 bases fit TRBD2. CDR3 length: 15 amino acids. Germline CDR1 is MGHRA and CDR2 is YSYEKL. V shed 0 bases and J 3 bases; nucleotides not matched to a gene: 4. CDR3 in amino acids: CASSQEFGGVYEQYF. CDR3 bases: TGCGCCAGCAGCCAAGAGTTCGGGGGGGTCTACGAGCAGTACTTC.

The chain combines TRBV7-2 with TRBJ2-6, with D uncertain. Germline CDR1 and CDR2: SGHTA and FQGNSA. The CDR3 runs to 15 residues. Trimming cost V 5 bases and J 4 bases, with 12 bases left between them. The CDR3 loop reads CASSQEPSGANVLTF. CDR3 sequence (DNA): TGTGCCAGCAGCCAGGAACCCTCGGGGGCCAACGTCCTGACTTTC.

The chain carries TRBV5-4 and TRBJ1-1; TRBD1 is a possible D gene (6 bases). V dropped 7 bases and J dropped 2 bases, with 9 bases sitting between them. CDR3 length: 12 residues. Germline V lookup: CDR1 SGHNT, CDR2 YYREEE (reference sequence). Here the CDR3 reads CASGGSNTEAFF. The CDR3 DNA is TGTGCCAGCGGGGGCAGCAACACTGAAGCTTTCTTT.

This rearrangement joins TRBV7-8 to TRBJ1-1; D not certain. The CDR3 contains 14 residues. CDR1 and CDR2 from the germline V gene are SGHVS and FQNEAQ. V was shortened by 5 bases and J by 1 base, with 11 bases between the two germline ends. CDR3 nucleotides: TGTGCCAGCAGCCAGTCCGGGAAGAACACTGAAGCTTTCTTT. Its translation is CASSQSGKNTEAFF.

V and J are TRBV13 and TRBJ2-1, with 9 bases lining up with TRBD2. The junction had 2 bases not matched to a gene; V was cut back by 0 bases and J by 8 bases. Germline CDR1 and CDR2: PRHDT and FYEKMQ (reference sequence). The CDR3 has 14 residues. The CDR3 nucleotides read TGTGCCAGCAGCTTAGGTCTAGCGGGGTATGAGCAGTTCTTC. This gives the protein CASSLGLAGYEQFF.

The V and J genes are TRBV7-3 and TRBJ2-3; 10 nucleotides match TRBD2. Germline V gene data show CDR1 as SGHTA and CDR2 as FQGTGA. The junction had 7 bases not matched to a gene; V was cut back by 1 base and J by 0 bases. CDR3 length: 18 residues. CDR3: CASSLKREGIYSTDTQYF. CDR3 coding DNA: TGTGCCAGCAGCTTAAAGCGGGAGGGCATTTATAGCACAGATACGCAGTATTTT.

The genes are TRBV6-6 and TRBJ2-7, with unresolved D. The V gene lost 2 bases and the J gene lost 4 bases, with 12 bases spanning the gap. In germline, CDR1 is MNHNY, CDR2 SVGAGI (reference sequence). The CDR3 is 14 residues long. The chain's CDR3 is CASSYGTDNYEQYF. Written as DNA, the CDR3 is TGTGCCAGCAGTTACGGTACAGATAATTACGAGCAGTACTTC.

There are a few counts of this clone. This chain joins TRBV5-6 and TRBJ1-1; no firm D call. The CDR3 extends over 14 amino acids. V was pared by 0 bases and J by 10 bases, with 16 bases between. Germline loops: CDR1 SGHDT, CDR2 YYEEEE. CDR3 in amino acids: CASSLGDGGGGAFF. The DNA for the CDR3 is TGTGCCAGCAGCTTGGGCGACGGCGGCGGAGGAGCTTTCTTT.

This rearrangement joins TRBV20-1 to TRBJ2-5; tentative D call: TRBD1 (5 bases). Germline CDR1 is DFQATT and CDR2 is SNEGSKA (reference sequence). V dropped 3 bases and J dropped 5 bases, with 7 bases sitting between them. This CDR3 is built from 11 residues. CDR3 bases: TGCAGTGCTAGGGGGCGGGAGACCCAGTACTTC. Translation gives CSARGRETQYF.

The chain joins TRBV5-1 to TRBJ1-3, with 7 bases aligning to TRBD1. This CDR3 is 14 amino acids long. CDR1 and CDR2 (germline): SGHRS, YFSETQ. J was trimmed by 4 bases and V by 3 bases; bases with no gene match: 4. The CDR3 spells CASSSTGPGNTIYF. Written as DNA, the CDR3 is TGCGCCAGCAGCTCGACAGGGCCAGGAAACACCATATATTTT.

The chain carries TRBV5-1 and TRBJ1-6; D not certain. Germline V CDR1 and CDR2: SGHRS, YFSETQ. The CDR3 sequence is 15 residues long. The germline V and J ends were trimmed by 3 bases and 7 bases, with 14 bases remaining between them. Here the CDR3 DNA reads TGCGCCAGCAGCTCTGCCCAAACTCCCAATTCACCCCTCCACTTT. Protein sequence: CASSSAQTPNSPLHF.

This clone is a singleton in its sample. The chain joins TRBV7-2 to TRBJ2-2; 11 positions match TRBD2. The trim removed 5 bases at V and 7 bases at J, leaving 15 bases unmatched. The germline V gene encodes CDR1 SGHTA and CDR2 FQGNSA. The CDR3 loop spans 18 amino acids. The CDR3 reads CASSPKVVAGGPGGELFF. For the CDR3, the DNA is TGTGCCAGCAGCCCGAAAGTCGTAGCGGGGGGGCCGGGCGGGGAGCTGTTTTTT. Using reference TRBV7-2 and TRBJ2-2 for the parts outside the CDR3, the full variable domain is GAGVSQSPSNKVTEKGKDVELRCDPISGHTALYWYRQSLGQGLEFLIYFQGNSAPDKSGLPSDRFSAERTGGSVSTLTIQRTQQEDSAVYLCASSPKVVAGGPGGELFFGEGSRLTVL.